This section outlines one TCR beta chain sequence together with its context. This specimen belongs to a study of blood T cell repertoires in COVID-19. Study overall: Both acute and convalescent COVID-19 samples were obtained from the United States, Italy and Spain. T cells, B-cell-depleted T cells, or PBMCs provided the cDNA or gDNA that served as material.

Germline V gene lookup returns CDR1 SGDLS and CDR2 YYNGEE. V lost 0 bases and J lost 7, with 14 bases in between. This CDR3 contains 15 residues. Sequenced by immunoSEQ multiplex PCR; TCRdb stores in-frame clones only, minus some. Of 140,000 to 150,000 clones in the sample, roughly 89% are singletons; the top ten hold around 9%. Seattle researchers signed up patients amid active infection and tracked them longitudinally. This TCR was sampled from a man aged 30 to 39 with COVID-19, enrolled during active disease. Sequencing was performed on peripheral blood. J is TRBJ2-1 and V is TRBV9; D possibly corresponds to TRBD2 (6 bases). CDR3 sequence reads: CASSVEDYRGNEQFF. The CDR3 coding sequence is TGTGCCAGCAGCGTAGAAGATTACCGGGGGAATGAGCAGTTCTTC.